These 13 T cell receptor beta chains were all obtained from the same sample, sequenced in a study of post-analysis software for immune sequencing data (dated by TCRdb to about 2015). On the study overall, not on this receptor specifically: Significantly higher frequencies in patients than in controls were found for roughly 5 TRBV segments, including TRBV5-6, TRBV5-1 and TRBV20-1.

The antigens for these receptors are not known. The library was obtained by PCR. Instrument used: Illumina HiSeq 2500. To reduce PCR and sequencing biases, unique molecular identifiers were incorporated into the TCR beta cDNA libraries. Starting from the raw public reads, TCRdb applied fastp trimming at Q25, assembled clones with MiXCR and retained in-frame beta chains. Every entry covers one CDR3 protein and lists the most common genes and DNA from its rows. Across this sample there are 150,000 to 200,000 distinct CDR3 sequences, with roughly 30% seen only once. The ten largest clones represent approximately 1.5% of the sample. The sequencing input was blood. These receptors were taken from a girl aged 10 to 17 with multiple sclerosis.

This clonotype showed up just once. The chain couples TRBV7-2 to TRBJ1-5; possibly TRBD1 for D (5 bases). The CDR3 has 13 amino acids. The germline gives CDR1 SGHTA, CDR2 FQGNSA. Trimming took off 6 bases at V and 4 bases at J, with 10 bases between the two ends. The CDR3 region is CASRRQPNQPQHF. CDR3 DNA: TGTGCCAGCAGAAGACAGCCAAATCAGCCCCAGCATTTT. The full variable domain, rest sourced from reference TRBV7-2 and TRBJ1-5, is GAGVSQSPSNKVTEKGKDVELRCDPISGHTALYWYRQSLGQGLEFLIYFQGNSAPDKSGLPSDRFSAERTGGSVSTLTIQRTQQEDSAVYLCASRRQPNQPQHFGDGTRLSIL.

A few counts support this clonotype. This chain connects TRBV2 to TRBJ1-2; D uncertain. Germline V gives CDR1 SNHLY, CDR2 FYNNEI. Trimming pared 5 bases from V and 0 bases from J, leaving 4 bases between. This CDR3 is 12 amino acids long. Written as DNA, the CDR3 is TGTGCCAGCAGTAAGCCTAACTATGGCTACACCTTC. Translated, it gives CASSKPNYGYTF.

Ten or more counts support this clonotype. This sequence joins TRBV15 and TRBJ2-1, with D hard to call. The V gene's germline CDR1 is LNHNV and CDR2 YYDKDF (reference sequence). Trimming shortened V by 4 bases and J by 7 bases, and 11 bases separated the two germline ends. The CDR3 has 13 amino acids. Here the CDR3 reads CATSIDFENEQFF. CDR3 sequence (DNA): TGTGCCACCAGCATAGACTTCGAGAATGAGCAGTTCTTC.

The chain joins TRBV21-1 to TRBJ2-7. TRBV21-1 is listed as a pseudogene. This CDR3 is built from 10 residues. CDR3 loop: CASPFCEQYF. The CDR3 DNA follows: TGTGCCAGTCCCTTTTGCGAGCAGTACTTC.

The gene calls are TRBV20-1 and TRBJ2-1; D is unclear. CDR1 is DFQATT and CDR2 is SNEGSKA in the germline V gene (reference sequence). The CDR3 has 13 amino acids. Trimming took off 3 bases at V and 7 bases at J, with 13 bases between the two ends. CDR3 nucleotides: TGCAGTGCTAGTAATCCGGGTAGGAATGAGCAGTTCTTC. This translates into CSASNPGRNEQFF.

This clonotype came up many times. The V and J genes are TRBV29-1 and TRBJ2-1; D ambiguous. This CDR3 region has 15 residues. Looked up from germline, CDR1 is SQVTM and CDR2 is ANQGSEA. V was clipped by 3 bases and J by 0 bases, with 12 bases between them. In DNA form, the CDR3 reads TGCAGCGTTGACAGTGACCCGAGCTCCTACAATGAGCAGTTCTTC. Protein sequence: CSVDSDPSSYNEQFF.

This clonotype was seen a few times. A much more abundant neighbour one base away suggests this may be a read error. The chain carries TRBV5-1 and TRBJ2-5, with D perhaps TRBD1 (6 bases). The tail of the sequence fits TRBJ2-7 better, so the J call may be wrong. The CDR3 consists of 13 residues. CDR1 is SGHRS, CDR2 YFSETQ, per germline. The CDR3 DNA reads TGCGCCAGCAGTATGGGGGCCTGGTACGAGCAGTACTTC. Protein product: CASSMGAWYEQYF.

CDR3 DNA sequence: TGTGCCAGCAGTCCCTCCCCGAGCGGGAGCTCCTACGAGCAGTACTTC. This gives the protein CASSPSPSGSSYEQYF. This sequence joins TRBV6-4 and TRBJ2-7, with 8 bases identical to TRBD2. Germline values: CDR1 MRHNA, CDR2 SNTAGT. V lost 5 bases to trimming and J lost 0 bases; unmatched junction nucleotides: 9. The CDR3 runs to 16 residues.

This sequence joins TRBV6-2 or TRBV6-3 and TRBJ2-1; 15 nucleotides agree with TRBD2. The CDR3 is 17 amino acids. J was trimmed by 7 bases and V by 6 bases; bases with no gene match: 10. Germline V gene lookup returns CDR1 MNHEY and CDR2 SVGEGT. CDR3 in DNA: TGTGCCAGCAGCCGCCCGGGACTAGCGGGAGGTGGGAATGAGCAGTTCTTC. Protein: CASSRPGLAGGGNEQFF.

To note about this clonotype: A much larger clone lies a single base off, so this may be a read error. This sequence joins TRBV7-2 and TRBJ2-5; TRBD2 matches at 7 bases. CDR1 and CDR2 (germline): SGHTA, FQGNSA. V lost 5 bases to trimming and J lost 11 bases; unmatched junction nucleotides: 17. The CDR3 loop spans 15 amino acids. The CDR3 DNA follows: TGTGCCAGCAGCCGCCAGAGCGGGGACCATCTTGAGCAGTACTTC. This encodes CASSRQSGDHLEQYF.

Here the CDR3 reads CASRTPDSGTGIVLGYTF. CDR3 nucleotide sequence: TGTGCCAGCAGAACACCCGATTCCGGGACAGGCATCGTTTTGGGCTACACCTTC. V is TRBV28 and J is TRBJ1-2; 8 bases fit TRBD1. The V and J ends lost 6 bases and 8 bases, in that order; junction bases with no gene match: 23. Germline CDR1 MDHEN, CDR2 SYDVKM. This CDR3 has 18 amino acids.

The table lists this clonotype with many counts. CDR3: CSAKGQGAIGEQFF. DNA for the CDR3: TGCAGTGCTAAGGGACAGGGGGCCATCGGTGAGCAGTTCTTC. The chain has TRBV20-1 and TRBJ2-1, with 12 bases lining up with TRBD1. After removal of 4 bases from V and 9 bases from J, the junction contained 7 bases not matched to a gene. The germline gives CDR1 DFQATT, CDR2 SNEGSKA (reference sequence). The CDR3 has 14 amino acids.

In regard to this clonotype: A much larger clone lies one base from this, so it may be a read error. This chain joins TRBV29-1 and TRBJ2-5; tentative D call: TRBD2 (5 bases). Trimming left V 7 bases short and J 7 bases short, with 19 bases between. Per germline, CDR1 SQVTM and CDR2 ANQGSEA. The CDR3 loop spans 13 amino acids. In DNA, the CDR3 is TGCAGCGGGAAGGACGCGGGCGACGTGACCCAGTACTTC. This encodes CSGKDAGDVTQYF.